This TCR beta chain was sequenced for a study of T cell changes during pregnancy in multiple sclerosis. Using immunoSEQ multiplex PCR, the repertoire was profiled, and TCRdb retains in-frame clones only, with some absent. The sample lists just under 45,000 clones; approximately 96% were seen once. This clone appeared a single time. The CDR3 is made up of 14 amino acids. Trimming took off 6 bases at V and 6 bases at J, with 18 bases between the two ends. Germline CDR1 reads KGHSH; CDR2 reads LQKENI. The clonotype originates from a female donor with multiple sclerosis, enrolled in a pregnancy study. The chain links TRBV18 to TRBJ2-7; tentative D call: TRBD2 (6 bases). The specimen comprised peripheral blood, sampled in the second trimester of pregnancy. Here the CDR3 reads CASSKGWQGGEQYF. As DNA, the CDR3 is TGTGCCAGCTCCAAAGGCTGGCAGGGAGGCGAGCAGTACTTC.